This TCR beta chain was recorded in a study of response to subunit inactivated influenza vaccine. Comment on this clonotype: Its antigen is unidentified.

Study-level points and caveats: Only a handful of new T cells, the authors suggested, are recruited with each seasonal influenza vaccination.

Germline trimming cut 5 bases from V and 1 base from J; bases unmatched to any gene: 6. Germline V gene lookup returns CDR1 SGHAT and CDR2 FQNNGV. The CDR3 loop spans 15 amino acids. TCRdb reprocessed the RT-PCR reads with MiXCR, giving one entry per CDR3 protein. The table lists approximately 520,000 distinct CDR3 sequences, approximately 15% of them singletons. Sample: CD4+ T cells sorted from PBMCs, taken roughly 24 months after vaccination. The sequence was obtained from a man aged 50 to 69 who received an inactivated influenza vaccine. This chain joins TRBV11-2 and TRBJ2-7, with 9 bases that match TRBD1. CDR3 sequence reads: CASSPRQGVSYEQYF. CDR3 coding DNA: TGTGCCAGCAGCCCAAGACAGGGGGTTTCCTACGAGCAGTACTTC.